These 23 T cell receptor beta chains were all obtained from the same sample, sequenced in a study of cytomegalovirus exposure and HLA in healthy donors. Primers included in the PCR were 60 Vbeta and 13 Jbeta primers. Clones were read by immunoSEQ multiplex PCR, and TCRdb kept only the in-frame ones, dropping some. Of around 140,000 clones listed, roughly four fifths are singletons. Sequencing input: PBMCs. These receptors all come from a man aged 18 to 35 in good health and CMV-seropositive.

This chain uses TRBV5-1 with TRBJ2-5; 11 bases are a match to TRBD2. The V gene's germline CDR1 is SGHRS and CDR2 YFSETQ. V lost 2 bases and J lost 2; bases outside the gene matches: 11. This CDR3 is 18 amino acids long. Written as DNA, the CDR3 is TGCGCCAGCAGCTTCTCCCTAGCGGGAGGTAACCCGCAAGAGACCCAGTACTTC. Its translation is CASSFSLAGGNPQETQYF. The full variable domain, completed using reference TRBV5-1 and TRBJ2-5, is KAGVTQTPRYLIKTRGQQVTLSCSPISGHRSVSWYQQTPGQGLQFLFEYFSETQRNKGNFPGRFSGRQFSNSRSEMNVSTLELGDSALYLCASSFSLAGGNPQETQYFGPGTRLLVL.

The chain uses TRBV10-1 and TRBJ1-4; no reliable D call. The ends were cut back, 0 bases at V and 0 bases at J, with 5 bases in the middle. The V gene's germline CDR1 is WNHNN and CDR2 SYGVQD (reference sequence). The CDR3 spans 15 residues. In DNA form, the CDR3 reads TGCGCCAGCAGTGAGTCTTCCACAACTAATGAAAAACTGTTTTTT. This encodes CASSESSTTNEKLFF.

The chain is built from TRBV7-6 and TRBJ2-2; D is perhaps TRBD1 (5 bases). V dropped 1 base and J dropped 3 bases, with 6 bases sitting between them. Germline-derived CDR1 and CDR2 are SGHVS and FNYEAQ. This CDR3 has 14 residues. CDR3 amino acids: CASSLGQYTGELFF. The DNA for the CDR3 is TGTGCCAGCAGCTTAGGACAGTACACCGGGGAGCTGTTTTTT.

This clone occurred a few times. The V gene is TRBV4-1, the J gene TRBJ2-6; 7 bases match TRBD2. The junction had 9 bases not matched to a gene; V was cut back by 3 bases and J by 1 base. Germline-derived CDR1 and CDR2 are MGHRA and YSYEKL. The CDR3 has 18 amino acids. The CDR3 reads CASSHLGRVGSGANVLTF. DNA for the CDR3: TGCGCCAGCAGCCACCTAGGGAGGGTTGGGTCTGGGGCCAACGTCCTGACTTTC.

V is TRBV6-5 and J is TRBJ1-1; no firm D call. The CDR3 sequence is 12 residues long. The V end was cut by 5 bases, the J end by 7 bases, with 11 bases between. Germline-derived CDR1 and CDR2 are MNHEY and SVGAGI. Here the CDR3 reads CASSEISSEAFF. As DNA, the CDR3 is TGTGCCAGCAGTGAAATTAGTAGTGAAGCTTTCTTT.

The genes are TRBV5-1 and TRBJ2-7, with TRBD2 identical over 10 bases. In germline, CDR1 is SGHRS, CDR2 YFSETQ. The CDR3 has 15 residues. Trimming removed 3 bases from V and 2 bases from J; junction bases left unmatched: 5. CDR3 in amino acids: CASSSWTSGPYEQYF. The CDR3 DNA is TGCGCCAGCAGCTCCTGGACTAGCGGTCCCTACGAGCAGTACTTC.

The rearrangement joins TRBV28 to TRBJ1-2, with 7 bases that match TRBD1. From germline, CDR1 is MDHEN and CDR2 SYDVKM. CDR3 length: 15 amino acids. The junction had 8 bases not matched to a gene; V was cut back by 4 bases and J by 3 bases. CDR3 sequence: CASSSQSRGHYGYTF. As DNA, the CDR3 is TGTGCCAGCAGTTCCCAATCTAGGGGGCACTATGGCTACACCTTC.

The rearrangement uses TRBV10-1 and TRBJ1-5; D possibly corresponds to TRBD1 (6 bases). Looked up from germline, CDR1 is WNHNN and CDR2 is SYGVQD (reference sequence). V gave up 3 bases and J gave up 4 bases, with 7 bases separating them. The CDR3 loop spans 13 amino acids. As DNA, the CDR3 is TGCGCCAGCAGTGAAGGGACAAATCAGCCCCAGCATTTT. Translated: CASSEGTNQPQHF.

The CDR3 sequence: CAEGADNEKLFF. The CDR3 region has the DNA TGTGCAGAGGGGGCAGATAATGAAAAACTGTTTTTT. This chain links TRBV2 with TRBJ1-4, with 7 bases identical to TRBD1. Germline V gives CDR1 SNHLY, CDR2 FYNNEI. The CDR3 totals 12 residues.

J is TRBJ1-4 and V is TRBV2, with a weak D call TRBD1 (6 bases). The CDR3 sequence is 11 residues long. Trimming stripped 5 bases from V and 14 bases from J, with 12 bases between. The germline CDR1 and CDR2 sequences are SNHLY and FYNNEI. The CDR3 nucleotides read TGTGCCAGCAGTTTACAGGGTAATCTGTTTTTT. It specifies CASSLQGNLFF. Supplemented by reference TRBV2 and TRBJ1-4, the full variable domain reads EPEVTQTPSHQVTQMGQEVILRCVPISNHLYFYWYRQILGQKVEFLVSFYNNEISEKSEIFDDQFSVERPDGSNFTLKIRSTKLEDSAMYFCASSLQGNLFFGSGTQLSVL.

This clone is a singleton in its sample. The chain uses TRBV27 and TRBJ2-1, with 8 bases identical to TRBD1. V was pared by 3 bases and J by 0 bases, with 1 base of the junction left unmatched. CDR1 and CDR2 from the germline V gene are MNHEY and SMNVEV (reference sequence). The CDR3 has 15 amino acids. The CDR3 DNA follows: TGTGCCAGCAGTTTCACAGGGGGCTCCTACAATGAGCAGTTCTTC. Translating it yields CASSFTGGSYNEQFF.

The V call is TRBV7-9, the J call TRBJ2-3, with 13 bases identical to TRBD2. Germline loops: CDR1 SEHNR, CDR2 FQNEAQ (reference sequence). V lost 4 bases, J lost 7 bases, and 11 bases stayed unmatched. CDR3 length: 17 residues. This CDR3 reads CASSSPLAGGPGNTQYF. The CDR3 coding sequence is TGTGCCAGCAGCTCGCCACTAGCGGGAGGGCCAGGGAATACGCAGTATTTT.

The chain recombines TRBV6-6 with TRBJ2-7; a possible D gene is TRBD1 (6 bases). Per germline, CDR1 MNHNY and CDR2 SVGAGI (reference sequence). Trimming stripped 0 bases from V and 0 bases from J, with 12 bases between. This CDR3 has 16 amino acids. In DNA form, the CDR3 reads TGTGCCAGCAGTTACTCGAGACAGGTTAGCTCCTACGAGCAGTACTTC. Amino acid sequence: CASSYSRQVSSYEQYF.

This clone was seen a few times. The V and J genes are TRBV29-1 and TRBJ1-2; D may be TRBD1 (5 bases). The CDR3 spans 11 residues. V was trimmed by 4 bases and J by 7 bases, leaving 10 bases between them. Germline V gene sequence: CDR1 SQVTM, CDR2 ANQGSEA. DNA of the CDR3: TGCAGCGTTGTAGGTAGGGGTGGCTACACCTTC. This translates into CSVVGRGGYTF.

The J gene is TRBJ2-7, the V gene TRBV4-1, with 9 positions matching TRBD2. Germline V CDR1 and CDR2: MGHRA, YSYEKL. This CDR3 region has 16 residues. The junction had 10 bases not matched to a gene; V was cut back by 3 bases and J by 4 bases. The CDR3 loop reads CASSHPSKREAYEQYF. The CDR3 DNA is TGCGCCAGCAGCCACCCGTCAAAGCGGGAGGCTTACGAGCAGTACTTC.

This chain joins TRBV6-1 and TRBJ1-5; no clear D gene. Germline-derived CDR1 and CDR2 are MNHNS and SASEGT. V lost 1 base, J lost 4 bases, and 5 bases lay in between. The CDR3 extends over 13 amino acids. CDR3 amino acids: CASSEGRNQPQHF. The CDR3 DNA is TGTGCCAGCAGTGAAGGTCGGAATCAGCCCCAGCATTTT.

The chain combines TRBV7-9 with TRBJ2-3, with TRBD2 identical over 7 bases. The germline V gene encodes CDR1 SEHNR and CDR2 FQNEAQ (reference sequence). The CDR3 has 17 amino acids. J gave up 5 bases and V 0 bases, and 11 bases lay outside the gene matches. The CDR3 region has the DNA TGTGCCAGCAGCTTAGCCCGAGGCGGGAGAGATAAAGATACGCAGTATTTT. Translating it yields CASSLARGGRDKDTQYF.

This clone was picked up a small number of times. The CDR3 reads CSASQYYEQYF. CDR3 sequence (DNA): TGCAGTGCCTCCCAGTATTACGAGCAGTACTTC. The chain has TRBV20-1 and TRBJ2-7; no firm D call. Trimming removed 6 bases at V and 4 bases at J, with 10 bases between. CDR1 and CDR2 (germline): DFQATT, SNEGSKA (reference sequence). The CDR3 sequence is 11 residues long.

This clone was observed a handful of times. This rearrangement joins TRBV4-1 to TRBJ1-4; 7 bases line up with TRBD1. Per germline, CDR1 MGHRA and CDR2 YSYEKL. This CDR3 is built from 16 residues. J gave up 7 bases and V 2 bases, and 10 bases lay outside the gene matches. CDR3 nucleotide sequence: TGCGCCAGCAGCCAAATACAGGGGTTGGCAACTGAAAAACTGTTTTTT. Its protein is CASSQIQGLATEKLFF.

The chain links TRBV18 to TRBJ2-6; no reliable D call. CDR3 size: 18 residues. Trimming pared 5 bases from V and 1 base from J, leaving 18 bases between. Germline values: CDR1 KGHSH, CDR2 LQKENI. The CDR3 reads CASSNGATASSGANVLTF. The CDR3 DNA is TGTGCCAGCTCAAATGGTGCCACAGCCTCTTCTGGGGCCAACGTCCTGACTTTC.

CDR3 in amino acids: CASSDAARGIYEQYF. The CDR3 bases are TGTGCCAGCAGTGATGCCGCCAGAGGAATATACGAGCAGTACTTC. The V and J genes are TRBV25-1 and TRBJ2-7; D uncertain. The CDR3 covers 15 residues. The germline CDR1 and CDR2 sequences are MGHDK and SYGVNS. Trimming took 3 bases from V and 4 from J, leaving 16 bases between them.

The V gene is TRBV28, the J gene TRBJ1-1, with TRBD1 as a possible D gene (6 bases). CDR3 length: 14 amino acids. V gave up 2 bases and J gave up 0 bases, with 7 bases separating them. CDR1 is MDHEN and CDR2 is SYDVKM in the germline V gene. CDR3: CASSLAGVNTEAFF. The CDR3 nucleotides read TGTGCCAGCAGTTTAGCAGGGGTGAACACTGAAGCTTTCTTT.

In the case of this clone: At one boundary the junction diverges from the germline segment, which might be a read error. Other nucleotide sequences in the sample specify the same CDR3. The V gene is TRBV28, the J gene TRBJ1-1, with D perhaps TRBD1 (6 bases). This CDR3 has 13 residues. Per the germline V gene, CDR1 is MDHEN and CDR2 is SYDVKM. CDR3 in amino acids: CASTSTRGTEAFF. The CDR3 bases are TGTGCTAGCACGAGTACCAGGGGCACTGAAGCTTTCTTT. Full variable domain (remainder filled in from reference TRBV28 and TRBJ1-1): DVKVTQSSRYLVKRTGEKVFLECVQDMDHENMFWYRQDPGLGLRLIYFSYDVKMKEKGDIPEGYSVSREKKERFSLILESASTNQTSMYLCASTSTRGTEAFFGQGTRLTVV.